Shown below are 29 T cell receptor beta chains from a single sample sequenced in a study of T cell changes during pregnancy in multiple sclerosis. The method was immunoSEQ multiplex PCR; TCRdb's version includes in-frame clones alone and lacks a portion of them. The sample includes about 30,000 clones, 90% of them seen just once. The input for sequencing was CD4+ T cells from peripheral blood mononuclear cells, taken in the third trimester of pregnancy. The receptors come from a female donor in good health, enrolled as a control in a pregnancy study.

This clone was seen only once. The chain carries TRBV10-3 and TRBJ2-1, with TRBD2 as a possible D gene (5 bases). CDR1 and CDR2 from the germline V gene are ENHRY and SYGVKD. Trimming shortened V by 3 bases and J by 8 bases, and 11 bases separated the two germline ends. The CDR3 has 13 amino acids. The CDR3 coding sequence is TGTGCCATCAGTGACCGGGGAGAGGATGAGCAGTTCTTC. This gives the protein CAISDRGEDEQFF.

The genes are TRBV30 and TRBJ2-3, with no clear D. Looked up from germline, CDR1 is GTSNPN and CDR2 is SVGIG (reference sequence). Deletions cut 2 bases from V and 10 bases from J, with 7 bases between. CDR3 length: 10 residues. The CDR3 reads CAWSPPAQYF. CDR3 coding DNA: TGTGCCTGGAGTCCCCCGGCGCAGTATTTT.

The CDR3, as DNA: TGTGCCGCCCCGGCGGCGAACAGGGAGACTGAAGCTTTCTTT. Translated: CAAPAANRETEAFF. The chain carries TRBV30 and TRBJ1-1; tentatively, D is TRBD1 (6 bases). Trimming took 8 bases from V and 5 from J, leaving 21 bases between them. Germline V lookup: CDR1 GTSNPN, CDR2 SVGIG (reference sequence). This CDR3 spans 14 amino acids.

This clone came up a few times. The chain employs TRBV29-1 and TRBJ1-1; maybe TRBD1 (6 bases). Per the germline V gene, CDR1 is SQVTM and CDR2 is ANQGSEA. The CDR3 runs to 12 residues. Between the trimmed V and J ends, which lost 6 bases and 4 bases, there was a span of 12 bases. The CDR3 nucleotides are TGCAGCGTCCTACAGGGTTTCACTGAAGCTTTCTTT. It encodes CSVLQGFTEAFF.

The rearrangement uses TRBV11-2 and TRBJ1-3; D remains ambiguous. Germline assignment: CDR1 SGHAT and CDR2 FQNNGV. This CDR3 is 14 amino acids long. V was trimmed by 1 base and J by 4 bases, leaving 8 bases between them. The CDR3 loop reads CASSLGAGGNTIYF. CDR3 in DNA: TGTGCCAGCAGCTTAGGCGCGGGCGGAAACACCATATATTTT.

CDR3 sequence (DNA): TGTGCCAGCAGCTCAGCCGGGACTAATCAGCCCCAGCATTTT. Its translation: CASSSAGTNQPQHF. The genes are TRBV5-4 and TRBJ1-5; a weak D match, TRBD1 (5 bases). The CDR3 length is 14 residues. V lost 3 bases and J 4 bases, leaving 11 bases between the germline ends. Germline values: CDR1 SGHNT, CDR2 YYREEE (reference sequence).

The V and J genes are TRBV30 and TRBJ2-7; D is unresolved. CDR1 and CDR2 from the germline V gene are GTSNPN and SVGIG (reference sequence). V shed 5 bases and J shed 6 bases, with 14 bases lying between them. The CDR3 contains 12 residues. CDR3 bases: TGTGCCTGGGACCCCGGCAGCGCCGAGCAGTACTTC. Translated: CAWDPGSAEQYF.

The gene calls are TRBV9 and TRBJ2-7; weak D call: TRBD2 (5 bases). Trimming cost V 3 bases and J 5 bases, with 12 bases left between them. Germline V gene sequence: CDR1 SGDLS, CDR2 YYNGEE. This CDR3 spans 13 amino acids. CDR3 in amino acids: CASSAGSANEQYF. The CDR3 region has the DNA TGTGCCAGCAGCGCGGGGTCCGCCAACGAGCAGTACTTC. The full variable domain, its missing parts supplied by reference TRBV9 and TRBJ2-7, is DSGVTQTPKHLITATGQRVTLRCSPRSGDLSVYWYQQSLDQGLQFLIQYYNGEERAKGNILERFSAQQFPDLHSELNLSSLELGDSALYFCASSAGSANEQYFGPGTRLTVT.

V and J are TRBV30 and TRBJ1-6; D is ambiguous. Trimming removed 2 bases from V and 0 bases from J, with 8 bases in between. The CDR3 extends over 15 amino acids. The germline V gene has CDR1 GTSNPN and CDR2 SVGIG (reference sequence). The CDR3 reads CAWSFEGSYNSPLHF. The DNA for the CDR3 is TGTGCCTGGAGTTTTGAGGGCTCCTATAATTCACCCCTCCACTTT.

This chain connects TRBV9 to TRBJ2-1; D is perhaps TRBD1 (5 bases). The germline V and J ends were trimmed by 0 bases and 0 bases, with 13 bases remaining between them. This CDR3 is built from 17 residues. Germline CDR1 and CDR2: SGDLS and YYNGEE. The CDR3 nucleotides are TGTGCCAGCAGCGTAGCTGGGGCGGTTCGCTCCTACAATGAGCAGTTCTTC. Translation: CASSVAGAVRSYNEQFF.

The chain links TRBV7-8 to TRBJ1-4; D gene ambiguous. The germline V and J ends were trimmed by 5 bases and 7 bases, with 20 bases remaining between them. This CDR3 region has 16 residues. CDR1 is SGHVS and CDR2 is FQNEAQ in the germline V gene. The CDR3 is CASSRRAQASSEKLFF. The CDR3 DNA reads as TGTGCCAGCAGCAGAAGGGCCCAAGCTAGCAGTGAAAAACTGTTTTTT.

The V call is TRBV5-4, the J call TRBJ2-3; a possible D gene is TRBD2 (6 bases). CDR1 and CDR2 from the germline V gene are SGHNT and YYREEE (reference sequence). Between the trimmed V and J ends, which lost 0 bases and 6 bases, there was a span of 17 bases. This CDR3 contains 16 residues. The CDR3 sequence: CASSLDLAARSDTQYF. In nucleotides, the CDR3 is TGTGCCAGCAGCTTGGATTTAGCGGCCCGCAGCGATACGCAGTATTTT.

This clone came up once. The V and J genes are TRBV5-5 and TRBJ2-3; D is ambiguous. The CDR3 sequence is 14 residues long. Germline values: CDR1 SGHKS, CDR2 YYEKEE (reference sequence). V lost 4 bases to trimming and J lost 2 bases, with 11 bases between them. The CDR3 region has the DNA TGTGCCAGCAGCCTCCGAGGCTTCACAGATACGCAGTATTTT. Its protein product is CASSLRGFTDTQYF. Full variable domain (remainder filled in from reference TRBV5-5 and TRBJ2-3): DAGVTQSPTHLIKTRGQQVTLRCSPISGHKSVSWYQQVLGQGPQFIFQYYEKEERGRGNFPDRFSARQFPNYSSELNVNALLLGDSALYLCASSLRGFTDTQYFGPGTRLTVL.

The rearrangement joins TRBV7-2 to TRBJ2-3; maybe TRBD1 (5 bases). In germline, CDR1 is SGHTA, CDR2 FQGNSA. The CDR3 extends over 12 amino acids. V was cut by 10 bases and J by 1 base, with 9 bases left in between. In DNA form, the CDR3 reads TGTGCCACCGAACAGGGCACAGATACGCAGTATTTT. Protein sequence: CATEQGTDTQYF.

This clone was counted a single time. CDR3 sequence (DNA): TGTGCCAGCAGCTTAGCGCATCCGGGTATCACAGGGACAGATACGCAGTATTTT. Translated: CASSLAHPGITGTDTQYF. This chain uses TRBV7-6 with TRBJ2-3; possible D gene TRBD1, 6 bases. Germline CDR1 SGHVS, CDR2 FNYEAQ. Trimming took off 0 bases at V and 3 bases at J, with 19 bases between the two ends. This CDR3 is built from 18 residues.

The chain recombines TRBV30 with TRBJ2-7; a possible D gene is TRBD1 (6 bases). CDR3 size: 13 residues. The germline V gene encodes CDR1 GTSNPN and CDR2 SVGIG (reference sequence). Trimming shortened V by 4 bases and J by 2 bases, and 12 bases separated the two germline ends. The CDR3 spells CAWTGTKPYEQYF. CDR3 nucleotides: TGTGCCTGGACCGGGACAAAACCCTACGAGCAGTACTTC.

A word on this clone: The junction does not match germline at one end; this may be a read error. J is TRBJ2-1 and V is TRBV7-7; D may be TRBD2 (5 bases). The CDR3 covers 14 residues. Per the germline V gene, CDR1 is SSHAT and CDR2 is FNYEAQ (reference sequence). The CDR3, as DNA: TGTGCTAGCAGCGCAGGAACGGGGAACAATGAGCAGTTCTTC. Amino acids: CASSAGTGNNEQFF. Full variable domain (remainder filled in from reference TRBV7-7 and TRBJ2-1): GAGVSQSPRYKVTKRGQDVTLRCDPISSHATLYWYQQALGQGPEFLTYFNYEAQPDKSGLPSDRFSAERPEGSISTLTIQRTEQRDSAMYRCASSAGTGNNEQFFGPGTRLTVL.

This clone was seen only once. Other DNA sequences within the sample encode an identical CDR3. CDR3: CAWGTGGNTIYF. CDR3 in DNA: TGTGCTTGGGGGACAGGCGGAAACACCATATATTTT. The chain links TRBV30 to TRBJ1-3, with TRBD1 matching 8 bases. Per the germline V gene, CDR1 is GTSNPN and CDR2 is SVGIG (reference sequence). The CDR3 runs to 12 residues.

The chain couples TRBV30 to TRBJ1-5; 8 nucleotides align to TRBD1. There are 14 residues in the CDR3. Germline trimming cut 3 bases from V and 9 bases from J; bases unmatched to any gene: 10. Germline CDR1 and CDR2: GTSNPN and SVGIG (reference sequence). The CDR3 bases are TGTGCCTGGAGCACGACAGGGGTCGGCTCGCCCCAGCATTTT. Translation: CAWSTTGVGSPQHF.

The chain combines TRBV19 with TRBJ2-2; perhaps TRBD1 as D (5 bases). The CDR3 loop spans 15 amino acids. V shed 9 bases and J shed 3 bases, with 17 bases lying between them. Per germline, CDR1 LNHDA and CDR2 SQIVND (reference sequence). CDR3 in amino acids: CASNVDSSYTGELFF. In DNA form, the CDR3 reads TGTGCCAGCAACGTTGACAGCTCTTACACCGGGGAGCTGTTTTTT.

The CDR3 coding sequence is TGTGCCAGCTCAGCCTTGCAGGGGGGAGAACTGTTTTTT. Its translation is CASSALQGGELFF. V and J are TRBV18 and TRBJ1-4; TRBD1 matches 7 bases. Germline assignment: CDR1 KGHSH and CDR2 LQKENI. This CDR3 region has 13 residues. The junction had 9 bases not matched to a gene; V was cut back by 5 bases and J by 12 bases.

This clone was counted a few times. This chain uses TRBV5-6 with TRBJ1-2; D is unresolved. From germline, CDR1 is SGHDT and CDR2 YYEEEE. V lost 3 bases and J 1 base, leaving 16 bases between the germline ends. The CDR3 sequence is 16 residues long. CDR3 residues: CASSSDSVAGNYGYTF. The CDR3 DNA sequence: TGTGCCAGCAGCTCGGACTCGGTTGCTGGTAACTATGGCTACACCTTC.

The rearrangement links TRBV4-2 to TRBJ2-1; no firm D call. Germline CDR1 LGHNA, CDR2 YNFKEQ. This CDR3 is built from 13 residues. Between the trimmed V and J ends, which lost 1 base and 6 bases, there was a span of 7 bases. The CDR3 protein is CASSQGRGNEQFF. The CDR3 bases are TGTGCCAGCAGCCAAGGGAGAGGCAATGAGCAGTTCTTC.

For the CDR3, the DNA is TGTGCCAGCAGCTTGCGGGTTAGCTCTGGAAACACCATATATTTT. Protein: CASSLRVSSGNTIYF. This chain links TRBV7-2 with TRBJ1-3; unclear D gene. V lost 3 bases to trimming and J lost 0 bases, with 9 bases between them. This CDR3 has 15 residues. From germline, CDR1 is SGHTA and CDR2 FQGNSA.

The gene calls are TRBV27 and TRBJ1-6; D perhaps matches TRBD1 (6 bases). V was shortened by 0 bases and J by 10 bases, with 16 bases between the two germline ends. Germline V gives CDR1 MNHEY, CDR2 SMNVEV (reference sequence). CDR3 size: 16 residues. The CDR3 region is CASSLSTGLPGSPLHF. The CDR3 DNA reads as TGTGCCAGCAGTTTATCGACAGGACTGCCAGGATCACCCCTCCACTTT.

The chain links TRBV18 to TRBJ1-2; D gene ambiguous. V dropped 3 bases and J dropped 0 bases, with 8 bases sitting between them. Germline V gene sequence: CDR1 KGHSH, CDR2 LQKENI. The CDR3 spans 14 residues. The CDR3 protein is CASSPAEANYGYTF. The CDR3 bases are TGTGCCAGCTCACCGGCAGAGGCTAACTATGGCTACACCTTC.

The V call is TRBV27, the J call TRBJ1-2; 10 nucleotides match TRBD1. CDR3 length: 15 amino acids. Germline V gives CDR1 MNHEY, CDR2 SMNVEV (reference sequence). The V and J ends lost 6 bases and 7 bases, in that order; junction bases with no gene match: 11. The CDR3 sequence: CASSPFGTGAGGYTF. DNA for the CDR3: TGTGCCAGCAGCCCCTTCGGGACAGGGGCTGGTGGCTACACCTTC.

The chain uses TRBV11-3 and TRBJ1-1; the D gene is possibly TRBD1 (5 bases). V lost 5 bases and J lost 1, with 23 bases in between. Per the germline V gene, CDR1 is SGHNT and CDR2 is YENEEA. The CDR3 has 18 amino acids. The CDR3 is CASSRSGWGERTNTEAFF. The CDR3 nucleotides are TGTGCCAGCAGCAGAAGTGGGTGGGGGGAGCGAACGAACACTGAAGCTTTCTTT.

This clone was seen a few times. The chain carries TRBV29-1 and TRBJ1-1, with 7 bases aligning to TRBD1. Germline lookup yields CDR1 SQVTM and CDR2 ANQGSEA. The J segment lost 1 base and the V segment lost 7 bases, leaving 3 bases of the junction unmatched. This CDR3 comprises 12 residues. The CDR3 DNA reads as TGCAGCGCTAGACAGGGGAACACTGAAGCTTTCTTT. Translation: CSARQGNTEAFF.